This T cell receptor beta chain was profiled in a study of shared clonotypes between healthy human individuals. Positive CCR7 selection of CD45RO-negative cells yielded the naive CD8 cells, and terminally differentiated effector memory CD45RA+ cells were excluded. Sequencing used immunoSEQ multiplex PCR; TCRdb keeps in-frame clones, though not all of them. This repertoire shows about 1,900,000 clones, over 85% found once; its top ten account for 1.2%. Per germline, CDR1 SGHAT and CDR2 FQNNGV. J lost 5 bases, V lost 5 bases, and 9 bases had no gene match. The CDR3 is made up of 15 amino acids. The TCR sequence derives from a young man in good health. V is TRBV11-2 and J is TRBJ2-5, with TRBD1 matching over 9 bases. Sequencing input: naive CD8+ T cells sorted from blood. CDR3 DNA: TGTGCCAGCAGCCCTACGGGACAGGGCGGGGAGACCCAGTACTTC. Translated, it gives CASSPTGQGGETQYF.